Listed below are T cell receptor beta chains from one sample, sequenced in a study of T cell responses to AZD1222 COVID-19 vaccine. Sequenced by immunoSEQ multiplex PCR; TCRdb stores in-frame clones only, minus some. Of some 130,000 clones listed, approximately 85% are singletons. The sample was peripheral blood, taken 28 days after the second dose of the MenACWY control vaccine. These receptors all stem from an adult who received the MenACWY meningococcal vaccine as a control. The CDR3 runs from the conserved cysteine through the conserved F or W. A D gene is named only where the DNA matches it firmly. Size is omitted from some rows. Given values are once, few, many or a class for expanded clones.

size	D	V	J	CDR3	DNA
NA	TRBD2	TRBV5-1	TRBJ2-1	CASSLAEGNGRYEQFF	TGCGCCAGCAGCTTGGCCGAGGGGAACGGGAGGTATGAGCAGTTCTTC
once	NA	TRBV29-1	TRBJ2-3	CSVEGAISTDTQYF	TGCAGCGTTGAGGGGGCAATCAGCACAGATACGCAGTATTTT
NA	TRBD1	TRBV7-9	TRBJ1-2	CAGSLEWGQGVYGYTF	TGTGCCGGATCGCTGGAGTGGGGACAGGGTGTCTATGGCTACACCTTC
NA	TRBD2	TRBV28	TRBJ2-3	CASSSTVAGGSPDTQYF	TGTGCCAGCAGTAGCACGGTGGCGGGAGGATCCCCAGATACGCAGTATTTT
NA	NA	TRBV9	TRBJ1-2	CASSVEPGQNYGYTF	TGTGCCAGCAGCGTAGAGCCGGGGCAGAACTATGGCTACACCTTC
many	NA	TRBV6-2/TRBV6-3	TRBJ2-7	CASSYTETVEQYF	TGTGCCAGCAGTTACACCGAAACAGTCGAGCAGTACTTC
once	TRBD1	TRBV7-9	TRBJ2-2	CASSLRTGTVTGELFF	TGTGCCAGCAGCTTAAGGACAGGGACGGTCACCGGGGAGCTGTTTTTT
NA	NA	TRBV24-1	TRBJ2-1	CATSDSGPSSYNEQFF	TGTGCCACCAGTGATTCCGGACCAAGCTCCTACAATGAGCAGTTCTTC
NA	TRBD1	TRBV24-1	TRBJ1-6	CATSDSRTGASSPLHF	TGTGCCACCAGTGATTCGCGGACAGGGGCTAGTTCACCCCTCCACTTT
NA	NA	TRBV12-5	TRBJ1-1	CASALRVGDTEAFF	TGTGCTAGTGCCCTGAGGGTCGGGGACACTGAAGCTTTCTTT
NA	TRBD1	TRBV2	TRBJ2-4	CAGEDRAVGIQYF	TGTGCCGGGGAGGACAGGGCGGTTGGCATTCAGTACTTC
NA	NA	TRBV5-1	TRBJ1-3	CASSFAGTNSGNTIYF	TGCGCCAGCAGCTTCGCAGGGACCAACTCTGGAAACACCATATATTTT
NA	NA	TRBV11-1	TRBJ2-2	CASSLLRGTGELFF	TGTGCCAGCAGCTTATTAAGGGGGACCGGGGAGCTGTTTTTT
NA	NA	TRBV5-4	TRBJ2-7	CASSRREAPGEQYF	TGTGCCAGCAGTAGGAGGGAGGCGCCTGGTGAGCAGTACTTC
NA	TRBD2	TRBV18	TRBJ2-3	CASSPQGSSGRGADTQYF	TGTGCCAGCTCACCACAAGGATCTAGCGGGAGGGGCGCAGATACGCAGTATTTT
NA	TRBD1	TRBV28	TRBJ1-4	CASSPQGARPRNEKLFF	TGTGCCAGCAGTCCCCAGGGGGCCCGACCCCGTAATGAAAAACTGTTTTTT
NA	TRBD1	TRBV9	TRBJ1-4	CASSVGKHRGDEKLFF	TGTGCCAGCAGCGTAGGAAAGCACAGGGGGGATGAAAAACTGTTTTTT
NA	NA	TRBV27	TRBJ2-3	CASVGFAGAHSTDTQYF	TGTGCCAGCGTTGGGTTCGCGGGGGCTCATAGCACAGATACGCAGTATTTT
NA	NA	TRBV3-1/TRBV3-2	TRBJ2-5	CASSPRGRQETQYF	TGTGCCAGCAGCCCCCGCGGCAGGCAAGAGACCCAGTACTTC
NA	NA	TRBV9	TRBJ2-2	CASSSATNTGELFF	TGTGCCAGCAGTAGCGCTACGAACACCGGGGAGCTGTTTTTT
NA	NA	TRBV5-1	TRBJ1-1	CASSFGFSEAFF	TGCGCCAGCAGTTTTGGTTTCTCTGAAGCTTTCTTT
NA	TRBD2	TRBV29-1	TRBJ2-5	CSVVVAGGRLLWTQYF	TGCAGCGTTGTTGTAGCGGGGGGGCGGCTTCTTTGGACCCAGTACTTC
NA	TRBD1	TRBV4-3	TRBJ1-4	CASSRRGSGFGANEKLFF	TGCGCCAGCAGCCGCAGGGGGTCCGGGTTTGGGGCTAATGAAAAACTGTTTTTT
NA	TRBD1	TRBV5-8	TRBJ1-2	CASSGTGRSNYGYTF	TGTGCCAGCAGCGGGACAGGGCGTTCTAACTATGGCTACACCTTC
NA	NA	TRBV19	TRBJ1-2	CASSPLGDGYGYTF	TGTGCCAGTAGTCCCCTCGGGGACGGGTATGGCTACACCTTC
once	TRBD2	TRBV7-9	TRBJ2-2	CASSLVRGGVSGLAGELFF	TGTGCCAGCAGCTTAGTACGCGGGGGTGTCAGCGGACTTGCCGGGGAGCTGTTTTTT
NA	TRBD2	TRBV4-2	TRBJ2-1	CASSASGREHNEQFF	TGTGCCAGCTCGGCCTCGGGGCGGGAGCACAATGAGCAGTTCTTC
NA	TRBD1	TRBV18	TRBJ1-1	CASSPPVGRGRNSMDTEAFF	TGTGCCAGCTCACCGCCGGTTGGCAGGGGGCGGAATTCCATGGACACTGAAGCTTTCTTT
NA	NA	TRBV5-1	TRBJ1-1	CASSLGDSRRAFF	TGCGCCAGCAGCCTCGGGGACTCAAGGAGGGCTTTCTTT
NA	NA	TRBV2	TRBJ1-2	CASSPYRDNYGYTF	TGTGCCAGCAGTCCCTACAGAGATAACTATGGCTACACCTTC
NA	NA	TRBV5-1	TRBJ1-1	CASSFRGGNTEAFF	TGCGCCAGCAGCTTCAGGGGTGGGAACACTGAAGCTTTCTTT
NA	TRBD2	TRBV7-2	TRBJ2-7	CASSLGPLAGNREQYF	TGTGCCAGCAGCTTAGGTCCATTAGCGGGGAACCGGGAGCAGTACTTC
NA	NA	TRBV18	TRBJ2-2	CASSKSATGELFF	TGTGCCAGCTCAAAAAGCGCCACCGGGGAGCTGTTTTTT
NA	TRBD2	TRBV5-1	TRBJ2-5	CASSSTSGGTGTQYF	TGCGCCAGCAGCTCGACTAGCGGGGGCACAGGAACCCAGTACTTC
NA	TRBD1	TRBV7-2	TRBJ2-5	CASSSYRGLVGETQYF	TGTGCCAGCAGCTCCTACAGGGGGCTGGTTGGAGAGACCCAGTACTTC
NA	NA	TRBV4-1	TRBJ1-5	CASSQGANRAHQPQHF	TGCGCCAGCAGCCAAGGGGCGAACAGGGCACACCAGCCCCAGCATTTT
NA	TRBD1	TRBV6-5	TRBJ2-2	CATTRTGKNGELFF	TGTGCCACCACAAGGACAGGGAAGAACGGGGAGCTGTTTTTT
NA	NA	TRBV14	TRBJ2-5	CASSLIWQETQYF	TGTGCCAGCAGCCTGATATGGCAAGAGACCCAGTACTTC
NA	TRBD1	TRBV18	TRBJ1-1	CASSPSAGGVHEAFF	TGTGCCAGCTCACCTTCAGCAGGGGGCGTCCATGAAGCTTTCTTT
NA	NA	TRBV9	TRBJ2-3	CASSSYSDTQYF	TGTGCCAGCAGCAGTTACTCAGATACGCAGTATTTT
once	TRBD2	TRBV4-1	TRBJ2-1	CASSVGLVGVVHEQFF	TGCGCCAGCAGCGTCGGACTAGTCGGTGTTGTACATGAGCAGTTCTTC
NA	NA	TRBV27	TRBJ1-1	CASSLGGGRTEAFF	TGTGCCAGCAGTTTAGGAGGGGGTAGGACTGAAGCTTTCTTT
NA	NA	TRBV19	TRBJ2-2	CASSIPRAGAHTGELFF	TGTGCCAGTAGTATACCCCGGGCGGGGGCGCACACCGGGGAGCTGTTTTTT
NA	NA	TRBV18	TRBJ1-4	CASSPRATNEKLFF	TGTGCCAGCTCACCAAGGGCAACTAATGAAAAACTGTTTTTT
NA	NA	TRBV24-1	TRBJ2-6	CATSDLSGANVLTF	TGTGCCACCAGTGACCTCTCTGGGGCCAACGTCCTGACTTTC
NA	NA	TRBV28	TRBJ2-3	CASSFQGSTDTQYF	TGTGCCAGCAGTTTTCAGGGTAGCACAGATACGCAGTATTTT